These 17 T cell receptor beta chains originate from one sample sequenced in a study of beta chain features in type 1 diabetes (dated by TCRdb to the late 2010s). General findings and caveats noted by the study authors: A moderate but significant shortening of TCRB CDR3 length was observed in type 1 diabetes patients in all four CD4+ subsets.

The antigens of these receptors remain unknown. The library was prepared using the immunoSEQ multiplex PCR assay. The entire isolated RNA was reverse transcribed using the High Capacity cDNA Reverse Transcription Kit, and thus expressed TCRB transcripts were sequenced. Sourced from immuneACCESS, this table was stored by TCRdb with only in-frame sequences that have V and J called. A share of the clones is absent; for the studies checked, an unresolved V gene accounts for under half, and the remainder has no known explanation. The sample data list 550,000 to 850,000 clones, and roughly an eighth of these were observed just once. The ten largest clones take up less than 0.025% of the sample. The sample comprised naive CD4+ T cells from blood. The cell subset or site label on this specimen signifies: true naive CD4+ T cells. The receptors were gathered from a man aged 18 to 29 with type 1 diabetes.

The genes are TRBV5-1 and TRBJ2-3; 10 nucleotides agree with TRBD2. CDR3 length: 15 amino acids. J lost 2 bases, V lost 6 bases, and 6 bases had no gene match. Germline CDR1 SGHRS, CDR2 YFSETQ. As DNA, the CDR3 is TGCGCCAGCATCGGGACTAGCGAGCCCACAGATACGCAGTATTTT. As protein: CASIGTSEPTDTQYF.

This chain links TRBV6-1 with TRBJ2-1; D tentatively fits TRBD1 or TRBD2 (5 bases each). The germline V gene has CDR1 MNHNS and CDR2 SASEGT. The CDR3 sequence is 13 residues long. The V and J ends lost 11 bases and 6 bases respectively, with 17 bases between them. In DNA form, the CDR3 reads TGTGCCTCGACTCCGGGGCCAGGCAATGAGCAGTTCTTC. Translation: CASTPGPGNEQFF.

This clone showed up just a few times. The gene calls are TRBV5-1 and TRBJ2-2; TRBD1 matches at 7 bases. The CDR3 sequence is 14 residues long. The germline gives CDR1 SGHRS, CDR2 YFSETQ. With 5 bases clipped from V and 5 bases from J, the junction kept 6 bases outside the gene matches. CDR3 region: CASSTGVVTGELFF. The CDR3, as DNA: TGCGCCAGCAGTACAGGGGTAGTTACCGGGGAGCTGTTTTTT.

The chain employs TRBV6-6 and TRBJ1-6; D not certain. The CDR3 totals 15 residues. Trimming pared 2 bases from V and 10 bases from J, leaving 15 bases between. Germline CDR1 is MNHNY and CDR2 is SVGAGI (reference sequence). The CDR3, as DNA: TGTGCCAGCAGTTACGACCCAGGAGCTAGCTCACCCCTCCACTTT. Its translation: CASSYDPGASSPLHF.

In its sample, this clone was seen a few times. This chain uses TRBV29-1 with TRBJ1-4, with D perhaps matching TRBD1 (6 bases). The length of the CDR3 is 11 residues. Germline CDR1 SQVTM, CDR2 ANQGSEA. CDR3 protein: CTGQLGEKLFF. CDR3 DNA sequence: TGCACCGGACAGCTTGGTGAAAAACTGTTTTTT. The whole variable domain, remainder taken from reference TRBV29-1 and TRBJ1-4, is SAVISQKPSRDICQRGTSLTIQCQVDSQVTMMFWYRQQPGQSLTLIATANQGSEATYESGFVIDKFPISRPNLTFSTLTVSNMSPEDSSIYLCTGQLGEKLFFGSGTQLSVL.

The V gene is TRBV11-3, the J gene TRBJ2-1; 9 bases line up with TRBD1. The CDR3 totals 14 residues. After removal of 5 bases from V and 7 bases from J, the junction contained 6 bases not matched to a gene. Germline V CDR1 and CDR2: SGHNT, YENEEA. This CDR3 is CASSPGQGWNEQFF. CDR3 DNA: TGTGCCAGCAGCCCTGGACAGGGGTGGAATGAGCAGTTCTTC.

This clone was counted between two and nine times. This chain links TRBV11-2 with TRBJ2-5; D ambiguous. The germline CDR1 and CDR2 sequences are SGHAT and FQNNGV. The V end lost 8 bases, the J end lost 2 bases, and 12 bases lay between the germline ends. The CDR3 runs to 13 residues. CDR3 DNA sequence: TGTGCCAGCCGCCGGGTAGGACAAGAGACCCAGTACTTC. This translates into CASRRVGQETQYF.

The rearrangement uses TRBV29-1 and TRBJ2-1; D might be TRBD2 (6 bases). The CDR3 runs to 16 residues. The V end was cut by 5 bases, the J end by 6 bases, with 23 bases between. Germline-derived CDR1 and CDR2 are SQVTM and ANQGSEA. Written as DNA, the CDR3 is TGCAGCGTTTCCCCTCTTGGGGGGACTCAATCCAATGAGCAGTTCTTC. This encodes CSVSPLGGTQSNEQFF.

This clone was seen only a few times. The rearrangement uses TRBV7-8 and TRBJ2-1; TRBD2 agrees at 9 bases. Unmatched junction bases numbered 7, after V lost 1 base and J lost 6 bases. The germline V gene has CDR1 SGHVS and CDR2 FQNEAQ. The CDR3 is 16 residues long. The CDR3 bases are TGTGCCAGCAGCTTAGAAATGTGGCGGGGGGGCAATGAGCAGTTCTTC. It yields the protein CASSLEMWRGGNEQFF.

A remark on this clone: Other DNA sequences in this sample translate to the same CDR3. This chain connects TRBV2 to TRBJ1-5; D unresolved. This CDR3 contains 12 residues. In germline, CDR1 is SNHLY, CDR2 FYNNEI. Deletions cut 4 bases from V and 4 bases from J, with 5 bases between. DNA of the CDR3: TGTGCCAGCAGTGGGAGAAATCAGCCCCAGCATTTT. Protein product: CASSGRNQPQHF. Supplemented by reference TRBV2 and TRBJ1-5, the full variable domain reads EPEVTQTPSHQVTQMGQEVILRCVPISNHLYFYWYRQILGQKVEFLVSFYNNEISEKSEIFDDQFSVERPDGSNFTLKIRSTKLEDSAMYFCASSGRNQPQHFGDGTRLSIL.

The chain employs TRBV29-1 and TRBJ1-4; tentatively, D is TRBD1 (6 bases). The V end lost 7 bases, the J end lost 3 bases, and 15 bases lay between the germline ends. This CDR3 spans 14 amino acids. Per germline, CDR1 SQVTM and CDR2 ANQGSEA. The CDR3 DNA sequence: TGCAGCGCTCTAGACAGGTTGGCTAATGAAAAACTGTTTTTT. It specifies CSALDRLANEKLFF.

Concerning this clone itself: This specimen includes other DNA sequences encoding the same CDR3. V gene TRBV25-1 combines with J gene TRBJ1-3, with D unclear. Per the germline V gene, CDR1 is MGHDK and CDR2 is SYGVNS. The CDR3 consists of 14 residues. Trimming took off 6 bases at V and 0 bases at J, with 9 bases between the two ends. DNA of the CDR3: TGTGCCAGCAGCGAAGCGGGCTCTGGAAACACCATATATTTT. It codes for CASSEAGSGNTIYF.

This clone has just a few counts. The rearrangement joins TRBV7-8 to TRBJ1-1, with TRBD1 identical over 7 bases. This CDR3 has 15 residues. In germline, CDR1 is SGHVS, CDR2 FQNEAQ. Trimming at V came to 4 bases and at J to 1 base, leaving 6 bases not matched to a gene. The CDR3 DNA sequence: TGTGCCAGCAGCTCTAGACAGGGCTCGAACACTGAAGCTTTCTTT. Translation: CASSSRQGSNTEAFF.

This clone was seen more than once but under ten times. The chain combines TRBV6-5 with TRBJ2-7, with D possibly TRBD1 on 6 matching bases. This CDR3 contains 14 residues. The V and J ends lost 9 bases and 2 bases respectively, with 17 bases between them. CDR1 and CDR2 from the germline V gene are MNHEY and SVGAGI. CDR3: CASSQGRITYEQYF. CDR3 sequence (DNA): TGTGCCAGTTCACAGGGAAGGATCACCTACGAGCAGTACTTC.

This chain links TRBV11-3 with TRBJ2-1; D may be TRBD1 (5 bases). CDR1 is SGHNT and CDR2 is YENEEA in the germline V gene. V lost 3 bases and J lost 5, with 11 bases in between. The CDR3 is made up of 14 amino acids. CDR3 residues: CASSFTQTDNEQFF. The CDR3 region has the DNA TGTGCCAGCAGCTTTACCCAGACAGACAATGAGCAGTTCTTC. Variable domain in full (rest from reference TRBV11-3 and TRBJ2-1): EAGVVQSPRYKIIEKKQPVAFWCNPISGHNTLYWYLQNLGQGPELLIRYENEEAVDDSQLPKDRFSAERLKGVDSTLKIQPAELGDSAVYLCASSFTQTDNEQFFGPGTRLTVL.

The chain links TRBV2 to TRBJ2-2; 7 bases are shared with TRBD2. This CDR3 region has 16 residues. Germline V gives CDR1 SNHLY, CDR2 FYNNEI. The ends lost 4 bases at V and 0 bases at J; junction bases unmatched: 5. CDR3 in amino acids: CASSVKAGSNTGELFF. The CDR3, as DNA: TGTGCCAGCAGTGTAAAAGCGGGGTCGAACACCGGGGAGCTGTTTTTT.

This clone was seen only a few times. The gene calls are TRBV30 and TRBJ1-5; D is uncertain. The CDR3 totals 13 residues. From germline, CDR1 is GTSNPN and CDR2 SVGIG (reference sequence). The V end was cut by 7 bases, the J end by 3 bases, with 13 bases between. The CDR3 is CALAFDDNQPQHF. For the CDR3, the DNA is TGTGCCTTGGCTTTTGACGACAATCAGCCCCAGCATTTT.